This record looks at one T cell receptor beta chain sequence and its context. These data are taken from a study of T cell responses to AZD1222 COVID-19 vaccine. Here immunoSEQ multiplex PCR was the method, and the copy in TCRdb shows in-frame clones only, minus some. The table lists about 120,000 clones, 85% to 90% of them singletons, with approximately 16% in the top ten. In germline, CDR1 is DFQATT, CDR2 SNEGSKA (reference sequence). The CDR3 totals 13 residues. Trimming cost V 3 bases and J 6 bases, with 14 bases left between them. The sequencing used peripheral blood, collected 28 days after the second AZD1222 dose. The chain uses TRBV20-1 and TRBJ1-2; D remains unclear. This TCR derives from an adult who received the AZD1222 COVID-19 vaccine. CDR3 in amino acids: CSASGRLRNGYTF. The DNA of the CDR3 is TGCAGTGCTAGTGGCAGGTTACGTAATGGCTACACCTTC.